This T cell receptor beta chain appears in the sequencing data of a study of shared clonotypes between healthy human individuals. About this clone: Its antigen is currently unknown.

Produced via immunoSEQ multiplex PCR; TCRdb's table is partial and in-frame only. This sample has about 2 million clones, with about 95% found just once. Study-wide results and caveats: Sorted-subset sequencing was shown by rarefaction to be incomplete despite large depth. Only a few donors were included, so the genetic and exposure-history diversity represented was limited.

Naive CD8 populations comprised CD45RO-negative cells positively selected for CCR7, excluding terminally differentiated effector memory CD45RA+ cells. The sample consisted of naive CD8+ T cells sorted from blood. This clonotype was obtained from a man in his late teens or twenties in good health.

CDR3 sequence reads: CASKGTGIYNEQFF. CDR3 DNA: TGCGCCAGCAAAGGGACAGGAATTTACAATGAGCAGTTCTTC. The rearrangement links TRBV5-1 to TRBJ2-1, with 8 bases matching TRBD1. With 6 bases clipped from V and 4 bases from J, the junction kept 6 bases outside the gene matches. The CDR3 is 14 residues long. Germline values: CDR1 SGHRS, CDR2 YFSETQ.